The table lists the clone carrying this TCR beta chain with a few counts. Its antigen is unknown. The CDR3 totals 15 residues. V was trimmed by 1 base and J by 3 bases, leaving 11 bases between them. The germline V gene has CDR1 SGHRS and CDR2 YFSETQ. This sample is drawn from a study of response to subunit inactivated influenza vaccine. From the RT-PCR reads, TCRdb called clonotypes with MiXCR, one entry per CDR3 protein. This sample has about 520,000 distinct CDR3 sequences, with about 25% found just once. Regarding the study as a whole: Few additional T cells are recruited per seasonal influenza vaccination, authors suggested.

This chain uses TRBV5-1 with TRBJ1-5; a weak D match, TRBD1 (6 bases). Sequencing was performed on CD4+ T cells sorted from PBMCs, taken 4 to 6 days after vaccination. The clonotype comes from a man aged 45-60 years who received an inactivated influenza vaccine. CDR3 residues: CASSLTGQNNQPQHF. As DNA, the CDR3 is TGCGCCAGCAGCTTGACCGGACAGAACAATCAGCCCCAGCATTTT.